What follows are 4 T cell receptor beta chains derived from one specimen sequenced in a study of blood T cell repertoires in COVID-19 (dated by TCRdb to 2018 to 2021). Library method: the immunoSEQ multiplex PCR assay. As stored in TCRdb, this immuneACCESS dataset retains in-frame rearrangements with V and J assigned. A fraction of the clones does not appear; measured against another copy, unresolved V genes explain less than half of the discrepancy, and the remainder lacks a known reason. Across this sample there are under 300,000 clones, with roughly 80% seen only once. 3.5% to 5.5% of the sample is taken by the ten largest. Material: peripheral blood. These receptors were obtained from a man aged 60-69 years who had recovered from COVID-19.

The gene calls are TRBV6-5 and TRBJ2-7, with D possibly TRBD2 on 5 matching bases. The V and J ends lost 6 bases and 2 bases respectively, with 17 bases between them. The CDR3 is 15 residues long. The germline V gene has CDR1 MNHEY and CDR2 SVGAGI. The CDR3 reads CASSIEALGAYEQYF. CDR3 DNA sequence: TGTGCCAGCAGCATTGAGGCCCTCGGGGCCTACGAGCAGTACTTC.

This sequence joins TRBV27 and TRBJ2-5; no clear D. Per germline, CDR1 MNHEY and CDR2 SMNVEV (reference sequence). This CDR3 has 12 residues. V shed 6 bases and J shed 6 bases, with 11 bases lying between them. CDR3 protein: CASSPSGQTQYF. The CDR3 coding sequence is TGTGCCAGCAGCCCTTCGGGTCAGACCCAGTACTTC.

V and J are TRBV19 and TRBJ2-3; TRBD1 matches 11 bases. The CDR3 runs 16 residues. In germline, CDR1 is LNHDA, CDR2 SQIVND (reference sequence). V lost 6 bases, J lost 2 bases, and 7 bases stayed unmatched. CDR3 nucleotides: TGTGCCAGTAGCCCGGACAGGGGGCGGGTCACAGATACGCAGTATTTT. Its translation: CASSPDRGRVTDTQYF.

This clone was detected only once. The chain is built from TRBV5-4 and TRBJ2-3, with D perhaps matching TRBD2 (5 bases). Trimming pared 1 base from V and 0 bases from J, leaving 15 bases between. The CDR3 spans 17 residues. The germline V gene has CDR1 SGHNT and CDR2 YYREEE (reference sequence). CDR3 sequence: CASSLPSGSTSTDTQYF. CDR3 DNA: TGTGCCAGCAGCTTGCCCAGCGGAAGTACTAGCACAGATACGCAGTATTTT.